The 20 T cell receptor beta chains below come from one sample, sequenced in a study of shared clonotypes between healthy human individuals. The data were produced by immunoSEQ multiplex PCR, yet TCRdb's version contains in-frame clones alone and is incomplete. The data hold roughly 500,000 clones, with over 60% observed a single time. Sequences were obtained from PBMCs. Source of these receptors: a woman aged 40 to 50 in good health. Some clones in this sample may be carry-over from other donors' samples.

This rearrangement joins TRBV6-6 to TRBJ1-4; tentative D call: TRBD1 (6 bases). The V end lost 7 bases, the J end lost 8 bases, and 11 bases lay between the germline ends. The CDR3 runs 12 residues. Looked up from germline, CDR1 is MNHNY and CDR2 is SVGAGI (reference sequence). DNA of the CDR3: TGTGCCAGCACCACTCAGGGGGAAAAACTGTTTTTT. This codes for CASTTQGEKLFF.

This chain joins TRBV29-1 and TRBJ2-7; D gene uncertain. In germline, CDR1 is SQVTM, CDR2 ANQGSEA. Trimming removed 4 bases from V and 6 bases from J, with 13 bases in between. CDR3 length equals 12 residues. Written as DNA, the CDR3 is TGCAGCGTTGGGGAACCCTCCGGCGAGCAGTACTTC. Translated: CSVGEPSGEQYF.

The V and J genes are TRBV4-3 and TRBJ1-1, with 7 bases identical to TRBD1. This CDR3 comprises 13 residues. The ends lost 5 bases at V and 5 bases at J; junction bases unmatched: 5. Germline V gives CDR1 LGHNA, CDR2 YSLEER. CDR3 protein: CASSSRQGTEAFF. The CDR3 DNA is TGCGCCAGCAGCTCGCGACAGGGAACTGAAGCTTTCTTT.

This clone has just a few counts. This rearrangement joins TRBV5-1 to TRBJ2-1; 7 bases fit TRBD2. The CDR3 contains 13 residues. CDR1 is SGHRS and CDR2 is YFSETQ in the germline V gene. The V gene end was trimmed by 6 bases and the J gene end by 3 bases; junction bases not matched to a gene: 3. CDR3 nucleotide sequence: TGCGCCAGCACGGGGGGAGACTACAATGAGCAGTTCTTC. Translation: CASTGGDYNEQFF.

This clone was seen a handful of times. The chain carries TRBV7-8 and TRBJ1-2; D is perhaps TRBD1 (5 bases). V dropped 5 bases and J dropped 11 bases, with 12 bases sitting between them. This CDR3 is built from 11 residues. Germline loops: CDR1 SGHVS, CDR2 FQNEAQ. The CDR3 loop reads CASSPSAGYTF. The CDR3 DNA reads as TGTGCCAGCAGCCCCTCGGCAGGGTACACCTTC.

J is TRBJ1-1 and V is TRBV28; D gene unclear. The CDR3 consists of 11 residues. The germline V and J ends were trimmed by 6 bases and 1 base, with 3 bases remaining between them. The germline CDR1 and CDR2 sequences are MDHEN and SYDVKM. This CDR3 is CASSRNTEAFF. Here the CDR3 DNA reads TGTGCCAGCAGCCGGAACACTGAAGCTTTCTTT.

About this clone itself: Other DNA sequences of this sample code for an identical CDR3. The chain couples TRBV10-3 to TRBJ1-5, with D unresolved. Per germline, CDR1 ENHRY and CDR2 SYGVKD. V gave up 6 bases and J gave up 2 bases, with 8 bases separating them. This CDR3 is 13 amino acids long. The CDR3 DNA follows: TGTGCCATCAGCGGGGAACGCAATCAGCCCCAGCATTTT. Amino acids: CAISGERNQPQHF.

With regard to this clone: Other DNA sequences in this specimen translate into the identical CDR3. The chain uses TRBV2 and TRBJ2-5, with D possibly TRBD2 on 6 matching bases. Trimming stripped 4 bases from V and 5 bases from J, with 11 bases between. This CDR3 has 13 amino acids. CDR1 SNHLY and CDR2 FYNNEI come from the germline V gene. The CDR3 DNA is TGTGCCAGCAGTGGTAGGGGAGGCGAGACCCAGTACTTC. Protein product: CASSGRGGETQYF.

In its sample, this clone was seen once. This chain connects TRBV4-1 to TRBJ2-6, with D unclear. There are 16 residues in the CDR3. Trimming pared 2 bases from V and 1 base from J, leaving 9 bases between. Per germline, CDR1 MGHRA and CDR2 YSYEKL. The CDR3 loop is CASSQIRSSGANVLTF. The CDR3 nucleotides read TGCGCCAGCAGCCAAATTCGGAGTTCTGGGGCCAACGTCCTGACTTTC.

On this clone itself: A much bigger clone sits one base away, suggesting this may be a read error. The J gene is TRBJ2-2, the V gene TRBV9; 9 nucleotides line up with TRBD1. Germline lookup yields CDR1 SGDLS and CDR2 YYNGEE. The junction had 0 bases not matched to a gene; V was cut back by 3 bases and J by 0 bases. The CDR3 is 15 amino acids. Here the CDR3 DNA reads TGTGCCAGCAGCGGGGACAGGGCGAACACCGGGGAGCTGTTTTTT. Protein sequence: CASSGDRANTGELFF.

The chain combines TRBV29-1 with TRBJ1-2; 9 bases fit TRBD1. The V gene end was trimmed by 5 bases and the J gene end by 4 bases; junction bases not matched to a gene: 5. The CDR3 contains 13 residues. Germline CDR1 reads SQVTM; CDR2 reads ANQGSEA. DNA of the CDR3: TGCAGCGTTAGGGACAGGGAAGGCTATGGCTACACCTTC. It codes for CSVRDREGYGYTF.

Written as DNA, the CDR3 is TGTGCCAGAAGCACGGCGGGTTACGAGCAGTACTTC. Encoded protein: CARSTAGYEQYF. The chain joins TRBV5-3 to TRBJ2-7; a possible D gene is TRBD2 (5 bases). TRBV5-3 is labeled an ORF, and its function is uncertain. V lost 4 bases and J 4 bases, leaving 9 bases between the germline ends. This CDR3 has 12 amino acids.

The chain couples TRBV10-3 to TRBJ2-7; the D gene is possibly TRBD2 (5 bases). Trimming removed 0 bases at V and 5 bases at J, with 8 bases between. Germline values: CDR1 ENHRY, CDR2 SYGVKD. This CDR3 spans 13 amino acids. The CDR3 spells CAISESAGDEQYF. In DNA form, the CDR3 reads TGTGCCATCAGTGAGTCGGCCGGGGACGAGCAGTACTTC.

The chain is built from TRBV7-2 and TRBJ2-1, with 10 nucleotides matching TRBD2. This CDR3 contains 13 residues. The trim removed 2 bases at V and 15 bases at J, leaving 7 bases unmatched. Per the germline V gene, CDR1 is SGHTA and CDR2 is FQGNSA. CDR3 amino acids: CASSLLAGARWFF. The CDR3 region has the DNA TGTGCCAGCAGCTTACTAGCGGGAGCCCGGTGGTTCTTC.

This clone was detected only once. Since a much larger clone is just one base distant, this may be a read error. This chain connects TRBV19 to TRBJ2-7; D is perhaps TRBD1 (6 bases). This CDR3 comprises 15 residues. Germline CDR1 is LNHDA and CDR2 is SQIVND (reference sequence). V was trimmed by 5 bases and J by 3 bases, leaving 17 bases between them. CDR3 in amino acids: CASSVAPGQSYEQYF. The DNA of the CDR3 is TGTGCCAGTAGTGTTGCTCCAGGACAGAGCTACGAGCAGTACTTC.

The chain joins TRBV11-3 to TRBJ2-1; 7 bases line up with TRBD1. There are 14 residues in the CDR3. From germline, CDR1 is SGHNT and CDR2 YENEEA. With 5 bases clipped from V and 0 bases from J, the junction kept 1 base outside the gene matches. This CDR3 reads CASSRDSSYNEQFF. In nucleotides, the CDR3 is TGTGCCAGCAGCCGGGACAGCTCCTACAATGAGCAGTTCTTC.

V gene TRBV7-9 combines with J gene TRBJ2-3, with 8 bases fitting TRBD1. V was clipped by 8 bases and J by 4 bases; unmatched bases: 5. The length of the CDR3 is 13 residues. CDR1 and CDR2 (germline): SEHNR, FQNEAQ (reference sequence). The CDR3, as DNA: TGTGCCAGCCCCCAGGGGGCCCCAGATACGCAGTATTTT. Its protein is CASPQGAPDTQYF.

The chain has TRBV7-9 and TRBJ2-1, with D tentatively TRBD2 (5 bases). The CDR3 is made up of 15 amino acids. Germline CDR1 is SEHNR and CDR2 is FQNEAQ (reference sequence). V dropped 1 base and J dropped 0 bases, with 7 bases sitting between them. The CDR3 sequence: CASSLGTFSYNEQFF. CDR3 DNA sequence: TGTGCCAGCAGCTTAGGGACTTTCTCCTACAATGAGCAGTTCTTC.

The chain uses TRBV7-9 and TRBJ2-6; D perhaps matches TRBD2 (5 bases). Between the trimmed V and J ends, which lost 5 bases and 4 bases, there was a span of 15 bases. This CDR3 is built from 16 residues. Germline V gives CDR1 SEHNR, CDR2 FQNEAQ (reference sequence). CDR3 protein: CASSSPGTRGANVLTF. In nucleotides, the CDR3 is TGTGCCAGCAGCAGTCCTGGAACTAGAGGGGCCAACGTCCTGACTTTC. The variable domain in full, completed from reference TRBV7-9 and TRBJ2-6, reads DTGVSQNPRHKITKRGQNVTFRCDPISEHNRLYWYRQTLGQGPEFLTYFQNEAQLEKSRLLSDRFSAERPKGSFSTLEIQRTEQGDSAMYLCASSSPGTRGANVLTFGAGSRLTVL.

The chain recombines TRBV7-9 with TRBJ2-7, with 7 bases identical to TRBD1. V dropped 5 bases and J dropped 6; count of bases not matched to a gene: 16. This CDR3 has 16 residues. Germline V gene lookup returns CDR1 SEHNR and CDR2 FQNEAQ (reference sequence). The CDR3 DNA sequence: TGTGCCAGCAGCCGACCCCCGGTAGGGGGCCGGGTCGAGCAGTACTTC. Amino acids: CASSRPPVGGRVEQYF.